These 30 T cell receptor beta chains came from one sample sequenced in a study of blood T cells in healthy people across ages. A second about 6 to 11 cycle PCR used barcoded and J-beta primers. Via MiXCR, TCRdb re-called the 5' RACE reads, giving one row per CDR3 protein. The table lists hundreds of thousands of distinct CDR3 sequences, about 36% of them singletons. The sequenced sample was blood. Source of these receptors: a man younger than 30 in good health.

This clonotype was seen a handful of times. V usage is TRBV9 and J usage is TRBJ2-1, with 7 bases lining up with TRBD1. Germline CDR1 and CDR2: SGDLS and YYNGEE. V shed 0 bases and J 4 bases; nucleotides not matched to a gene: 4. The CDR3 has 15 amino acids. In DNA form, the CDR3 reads TGTGCCAGCAGCGTAGCTACGGGACAGTACAATGAGCAGTTCTTC. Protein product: CASSVATGQYNEQFF.

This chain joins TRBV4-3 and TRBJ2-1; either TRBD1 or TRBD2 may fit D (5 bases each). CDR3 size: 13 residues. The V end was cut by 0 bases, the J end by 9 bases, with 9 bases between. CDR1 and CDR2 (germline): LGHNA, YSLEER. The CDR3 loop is CASSQDVGAEQFF. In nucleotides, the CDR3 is TGCGCCAGCAGCCAAGACGTCGGGGCTGAGCAGTTCTTC.

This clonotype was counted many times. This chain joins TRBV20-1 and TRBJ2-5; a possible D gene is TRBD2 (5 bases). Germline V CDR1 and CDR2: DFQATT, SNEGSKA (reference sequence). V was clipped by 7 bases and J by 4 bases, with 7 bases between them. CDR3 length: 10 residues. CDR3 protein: CSVGRETQYF. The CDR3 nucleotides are TGCAGTGTTGGGAGAGAGACCCAGTACTTC.

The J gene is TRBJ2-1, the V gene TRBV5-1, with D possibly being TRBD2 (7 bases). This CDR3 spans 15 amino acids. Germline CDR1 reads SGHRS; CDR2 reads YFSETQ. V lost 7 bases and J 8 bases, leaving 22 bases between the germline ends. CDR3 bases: TGCGCCAGCGGGGATCGTGGGGGGGGCGGTGATGAGCAGTTCTTC. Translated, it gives CASGDRGGGGDEQFF.

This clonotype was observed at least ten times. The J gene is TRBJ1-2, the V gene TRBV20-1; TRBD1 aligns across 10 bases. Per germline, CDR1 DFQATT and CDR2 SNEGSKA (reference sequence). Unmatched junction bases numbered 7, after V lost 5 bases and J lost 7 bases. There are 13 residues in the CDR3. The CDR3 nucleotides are TGCAGTGCTTCTAAAGACAGGGGGCTTGGCTACACCTTC. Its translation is CSASKDRGLGYTF.

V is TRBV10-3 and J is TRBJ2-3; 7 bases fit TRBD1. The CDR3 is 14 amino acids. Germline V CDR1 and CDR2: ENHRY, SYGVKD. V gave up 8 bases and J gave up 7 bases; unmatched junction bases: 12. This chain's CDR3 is CAIGDPTGLNTQYF. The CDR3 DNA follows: TGTGCCATCGGAGACCCGACAGGGCTCAATACGCAGTATTTT.

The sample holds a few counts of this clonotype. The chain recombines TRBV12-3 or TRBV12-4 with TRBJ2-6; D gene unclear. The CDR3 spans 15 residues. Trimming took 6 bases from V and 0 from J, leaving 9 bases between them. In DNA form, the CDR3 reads TGTGCCAGCAGCATCGGTGACTCTGGGGCCAACGTCCTGACTTTC. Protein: CASSIGDSGANVLTF.

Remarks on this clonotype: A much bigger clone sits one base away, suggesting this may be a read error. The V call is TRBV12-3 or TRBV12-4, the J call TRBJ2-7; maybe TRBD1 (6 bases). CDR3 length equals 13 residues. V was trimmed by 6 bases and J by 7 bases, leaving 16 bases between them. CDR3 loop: CASRRTDLNEQYF. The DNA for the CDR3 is TGTGCCAGCAGACGGACAGATTTGAATGAGCAGTACTTC.

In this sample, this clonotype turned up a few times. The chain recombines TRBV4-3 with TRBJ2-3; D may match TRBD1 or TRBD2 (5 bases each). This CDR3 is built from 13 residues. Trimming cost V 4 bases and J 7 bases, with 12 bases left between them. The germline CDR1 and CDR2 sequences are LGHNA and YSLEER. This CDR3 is CASSRGGGNTQYF. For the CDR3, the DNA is TGCGCCAGCAGCCGTGGGGGTGGAAATACGCAGTATTTT.

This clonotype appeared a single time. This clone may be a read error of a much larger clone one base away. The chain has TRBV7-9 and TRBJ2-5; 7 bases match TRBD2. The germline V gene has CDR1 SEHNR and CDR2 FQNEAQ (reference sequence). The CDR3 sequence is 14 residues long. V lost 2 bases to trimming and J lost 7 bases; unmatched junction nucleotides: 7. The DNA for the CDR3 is TGTGCCAGCAGCTTAACTAGCGCGAAAGGGACCCAGTACTTC. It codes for CASSLTSAKGTQYF.

CDR3 in amino acids: CASSLDRGQSTDTQYF. CDR3 nucleotide sequence: TGTGCCAGCAGCTTAGACAGGGGGCAAAGCACAGATACGCAGTATTTT. The chain is built from TRBV7-2 and TRBJ2-3; 9 bases line up with TRBD1. With V trimmed by 1 base and J by 0 bases, 2 bases remained unmatched. Germline CDR1 is SGHTA and CDR2 is FQGNSA. CDR3 size: 16 residues.

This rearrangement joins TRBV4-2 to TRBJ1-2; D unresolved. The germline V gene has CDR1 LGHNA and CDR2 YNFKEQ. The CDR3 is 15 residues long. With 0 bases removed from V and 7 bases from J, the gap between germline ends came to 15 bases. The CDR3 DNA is TGTGCCAGCAGCCAAGAAGCGGACCTAAGCGGTGGCTACACCTTC. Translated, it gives CASSQEADLSGGYTF.

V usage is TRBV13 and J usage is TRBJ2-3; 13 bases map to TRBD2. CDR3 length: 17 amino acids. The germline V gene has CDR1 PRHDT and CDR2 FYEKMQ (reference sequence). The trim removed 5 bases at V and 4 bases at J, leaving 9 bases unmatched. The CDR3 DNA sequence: TGTGCCAGCAGCCCCCCCGGGACTAGCGGGGTCTCAGATACGCAGTATTTT. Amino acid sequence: CASSPPGTSGVSDTQYF.

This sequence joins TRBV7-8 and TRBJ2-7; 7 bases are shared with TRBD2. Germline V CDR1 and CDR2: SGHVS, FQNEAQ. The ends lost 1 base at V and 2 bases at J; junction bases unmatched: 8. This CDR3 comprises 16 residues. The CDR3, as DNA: TGTGCCAGCAGCTTAGGCTGGCGGGGGTCACCCTACGAGCAGTACTTC. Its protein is CASSLGWRGSPYEQYF.

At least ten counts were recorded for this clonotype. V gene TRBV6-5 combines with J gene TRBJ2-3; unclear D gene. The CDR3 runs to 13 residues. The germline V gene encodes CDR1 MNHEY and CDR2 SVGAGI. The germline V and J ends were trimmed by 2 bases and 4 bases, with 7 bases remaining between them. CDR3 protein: CASSYGGSDTQYF. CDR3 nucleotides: TGTGCCAGCAGTTACGGCGGCTCAGATACGCAGTATTTT.

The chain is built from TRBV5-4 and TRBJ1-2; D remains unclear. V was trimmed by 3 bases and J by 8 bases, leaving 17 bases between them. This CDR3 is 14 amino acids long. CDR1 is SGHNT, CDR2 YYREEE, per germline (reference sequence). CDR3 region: CASSSPGGSYGYTF. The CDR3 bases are TGTGCCAGCAGCTCCCCAGGCGGGAGCTACGGCTACACCTTC. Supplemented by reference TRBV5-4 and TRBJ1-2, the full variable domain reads ETGVTQSPTHLIKTRGQQVTLRCSSQSGHNTVSWYQQALGQGPQFIFQYYREEENGRGNFPPRFSGLQFPNYSSELNVNALELDDSALYLCASSSPGGSYGYTFGSGTRLTVV.

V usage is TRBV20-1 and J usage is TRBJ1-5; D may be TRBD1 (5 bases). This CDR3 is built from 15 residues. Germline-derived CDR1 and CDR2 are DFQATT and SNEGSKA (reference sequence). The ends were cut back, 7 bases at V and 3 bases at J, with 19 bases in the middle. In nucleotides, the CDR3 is TGCAGTGGGGGAGGGGACCGGCGCCACAATCAGCCCCAGCATTTT. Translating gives CSGGGDRRHNQPQHF.

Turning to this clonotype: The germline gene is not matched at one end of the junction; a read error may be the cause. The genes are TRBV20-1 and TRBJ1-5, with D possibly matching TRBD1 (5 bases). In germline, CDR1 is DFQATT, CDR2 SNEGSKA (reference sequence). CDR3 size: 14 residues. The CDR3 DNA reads TGCAGTACTAGAGGCAGGGTCCGATACCAGCCCCAGCATTTT. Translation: CSTRGRVRYQPQHF.

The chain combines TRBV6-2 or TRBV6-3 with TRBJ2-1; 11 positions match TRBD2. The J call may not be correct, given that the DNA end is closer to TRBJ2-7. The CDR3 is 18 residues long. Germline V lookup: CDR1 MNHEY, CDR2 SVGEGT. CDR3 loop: CASSYSGTSGSSYNEQYF. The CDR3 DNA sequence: TGTGCCAGCAGTTATTCCGGGACTAGCGGCAGCTCCTACAATGAGCAGTACTTC.

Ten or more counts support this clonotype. Here the CDR3 reads CASSLLGSYEQFF. Here the CDR3 DNA reads TGCGCCAGCAGCTTGTTAGGTAGTTATGAGCAGTTCTTC. This chain connects TRBV5-1 to TRBJ2-1; D ambiguous. The length of the CDR3 is 13 residues. Trimming removed 1 base from V and 8 bases from J, with 10 bases in between. CDR1 is SGHRS and CDR2 is YFSETQ in the germline V gene.

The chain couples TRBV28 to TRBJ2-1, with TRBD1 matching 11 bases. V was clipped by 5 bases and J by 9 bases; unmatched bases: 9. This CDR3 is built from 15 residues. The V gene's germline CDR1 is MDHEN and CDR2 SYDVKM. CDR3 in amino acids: CASSTPGQGAGEQFF. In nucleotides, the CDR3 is TGTGCCAGCAGTACCCCCGGACAGGGGGCTGGTGAGCAGTTCTTC.

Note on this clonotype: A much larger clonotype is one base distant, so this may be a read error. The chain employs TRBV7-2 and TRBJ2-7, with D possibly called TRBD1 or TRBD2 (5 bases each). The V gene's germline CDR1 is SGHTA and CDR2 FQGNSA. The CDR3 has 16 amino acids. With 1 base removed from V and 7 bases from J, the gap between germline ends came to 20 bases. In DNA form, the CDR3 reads TGTGCCAGCAGCTTAGAGTGGGGACCCTGGGGAAATGAGCAGTACTTC. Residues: CASSLEWGPWGNEQYF.

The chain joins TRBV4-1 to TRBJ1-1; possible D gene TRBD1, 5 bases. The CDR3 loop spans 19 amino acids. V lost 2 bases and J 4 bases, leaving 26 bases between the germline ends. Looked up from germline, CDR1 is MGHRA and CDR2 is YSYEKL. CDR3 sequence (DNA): TGCGCCAGCAGCCAAAACGTAGATAAGGGCAACACAAGGGGCACTGAAGCTTTCTTT. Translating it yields CASSQNVDKGNTRGTEAFF.

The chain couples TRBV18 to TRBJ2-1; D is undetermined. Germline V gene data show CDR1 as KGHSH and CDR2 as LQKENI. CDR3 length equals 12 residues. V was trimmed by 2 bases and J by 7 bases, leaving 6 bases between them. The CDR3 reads CASSPMGNEQFF. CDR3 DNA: TGTGCCAGCTCACCAATGGGAAATGAGCAGTTCTTC. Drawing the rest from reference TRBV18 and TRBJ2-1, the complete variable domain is NAGVMQNPRHLVRRRGQEARLRCSPMKGHSHVYWYRQLPEEGLKFMVYLQKENIIDESGMPKERFSAEFPKEGPSILRIQQVVRGDSAAYFCASSPMGNEQFFGPGTRLTVL.

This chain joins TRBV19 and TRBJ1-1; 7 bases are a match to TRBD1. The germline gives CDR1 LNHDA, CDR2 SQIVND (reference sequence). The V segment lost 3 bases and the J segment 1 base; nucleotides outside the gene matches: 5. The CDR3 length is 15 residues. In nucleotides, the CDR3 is TGTGCCAGTAGTATTTTGGCAGGGGGGAACACTGAAGCTTTCTTT. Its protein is CASSILAGGNTEAFF.

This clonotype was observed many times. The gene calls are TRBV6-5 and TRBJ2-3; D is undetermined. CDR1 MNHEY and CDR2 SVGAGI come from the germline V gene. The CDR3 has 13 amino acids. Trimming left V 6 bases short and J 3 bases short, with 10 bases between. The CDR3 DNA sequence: TGTGCCAGCAGCTACCCATCTACAGATACGCAGTATTTT. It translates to CASSYPSTDTQYF.

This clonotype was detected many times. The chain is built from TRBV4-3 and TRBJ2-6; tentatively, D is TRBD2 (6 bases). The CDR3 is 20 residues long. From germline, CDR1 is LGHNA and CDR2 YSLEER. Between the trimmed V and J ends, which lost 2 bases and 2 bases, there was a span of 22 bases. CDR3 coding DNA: TGCGCCAGCAGCCAAAAAGTCCGGAATCCGGCGGGAACTGGGGCCAACGTCCTGACTTTC. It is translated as CASSQKVRNPAGTGANVLTF.

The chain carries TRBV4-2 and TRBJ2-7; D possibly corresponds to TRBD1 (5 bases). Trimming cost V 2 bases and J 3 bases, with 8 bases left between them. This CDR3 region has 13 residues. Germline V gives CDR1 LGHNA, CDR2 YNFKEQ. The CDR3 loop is CASSQFQGYEQYF. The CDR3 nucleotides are TGTGCCAGCAGCCAATTTCAGGGCTACGAGCAGTACTTC.

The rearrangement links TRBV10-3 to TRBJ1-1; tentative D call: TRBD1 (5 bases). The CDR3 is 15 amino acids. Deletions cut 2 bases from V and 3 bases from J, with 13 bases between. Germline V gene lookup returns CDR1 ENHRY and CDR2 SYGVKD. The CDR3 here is CAISEGAGSYTEAFF. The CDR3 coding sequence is TGTGCCATCAGTGAGGGGGCAGGGTCGTACACTGAAGCTTTCTTT.

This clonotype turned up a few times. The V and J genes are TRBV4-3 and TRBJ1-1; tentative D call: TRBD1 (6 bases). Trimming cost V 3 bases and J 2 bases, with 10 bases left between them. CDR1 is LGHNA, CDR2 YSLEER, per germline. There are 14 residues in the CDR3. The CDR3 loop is CASSHTGSNTEAFF. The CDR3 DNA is TGCGCCAGCAGCCATACAGGGTCCAACACTGAAGCTTTCTTT.